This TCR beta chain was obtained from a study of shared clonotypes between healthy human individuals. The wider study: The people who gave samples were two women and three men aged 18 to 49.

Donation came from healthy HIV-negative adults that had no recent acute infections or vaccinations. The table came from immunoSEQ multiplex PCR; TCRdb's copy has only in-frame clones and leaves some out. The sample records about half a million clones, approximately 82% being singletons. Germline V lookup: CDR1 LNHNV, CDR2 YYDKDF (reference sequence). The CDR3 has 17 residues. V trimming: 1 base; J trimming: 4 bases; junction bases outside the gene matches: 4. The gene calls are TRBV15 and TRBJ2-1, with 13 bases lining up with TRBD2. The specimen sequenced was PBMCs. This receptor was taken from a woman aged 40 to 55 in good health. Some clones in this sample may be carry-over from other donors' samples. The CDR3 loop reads CATSRGSGLAGYNEQFF. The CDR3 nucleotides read TGTGCCACCAGCAGAGGTTCGGGACTAGCGGGGTACAATGAGCAGTTCTTC.